This TCR beta chain was captured in a study of T cells after yellow fever vaccination. TCRdb fed the 5' RACE reads into MiXCR, producing one record per CDR3 protein. Among roughly 120,000 distinct CDR3 sequences listed, around 7.7% were seen once. The CDR3 is 13 amino acids. Germline CDR1 and CDR2: SGHNT and YYREEE (reference sequence). Trimming left V 10 bases short and J 1 base short, with 14 bases between. The chain recombines TRBV5-4 with TRBJ2-5; unclear D gene. The clonotype was recovered from a man younger than 35 who received the YFV17D yellow fever vaccine. The source material was CD4+ T cells sorted from PBMCs, sampled more than 8 days after the first yellow fever vaccination. The chain's CDR3 is CAALERSQETQYF. DNA for the CDR3: TGTGCCGCTCTGGAAAGGAGCCAAGAGACCCAGTACTTC.